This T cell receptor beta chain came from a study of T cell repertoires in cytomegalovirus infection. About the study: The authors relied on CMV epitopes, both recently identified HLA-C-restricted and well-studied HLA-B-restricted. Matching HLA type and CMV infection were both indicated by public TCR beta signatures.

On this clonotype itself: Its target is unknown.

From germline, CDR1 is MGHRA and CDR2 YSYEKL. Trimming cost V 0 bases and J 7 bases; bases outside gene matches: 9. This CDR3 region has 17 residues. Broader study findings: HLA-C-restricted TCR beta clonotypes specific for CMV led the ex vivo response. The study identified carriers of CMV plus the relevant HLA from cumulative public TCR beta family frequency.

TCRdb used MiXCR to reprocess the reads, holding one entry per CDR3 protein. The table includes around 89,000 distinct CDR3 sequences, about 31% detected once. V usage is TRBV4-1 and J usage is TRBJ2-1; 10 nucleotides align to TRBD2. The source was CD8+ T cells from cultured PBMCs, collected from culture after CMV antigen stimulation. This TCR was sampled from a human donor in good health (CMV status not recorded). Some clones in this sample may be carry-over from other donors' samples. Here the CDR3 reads CASSQDPSGGHGNEQFF. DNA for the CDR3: TGCGCCAGCAGCCAAGATCCTAGCGGGGGCCACGGGAATGAGCAGTTCTTC.